A single sample is the source of the 25 T cell receptor beta chains below, sequenced in a study of cytomegalovirus exposure and HLA in healthy donors. The PCR contained 60 Vbeta and 13 Jbeta primers. Profiled with immunoSEQ multiplex PCR; TCRdb holds only in-frame clones, not every one. The sample holds over 85,000 clones, nearly 65% seen once. Sequencing used PBMCs. Receptors were obtained from a human donor in good health.

This clone was found a few times. The gene calls are TRBV6-5 and TRBJ1-2; TRBD1 matches 11 bases. CDR3 size: 14 residues. CDR1 and CDR2 from the germline V gene are MNHEY and SVGAGI. J was trimmed by 4 bases and V by 5 bases; bases with no gene match: 3. CDR3 residues: CASSRTGGGYGYTF. For the CDR3, the DNA is TGTGCCAGCAGTAGGACAGGGGGCGGCTATGGCTACACCTTC.

V is TRBV9 and J is TRBJ2-1; D is ambiguous. This CDR3 spans 11 amino acids. From germline, CDR1 is SGDLS and CDR2 YYNGEE. Trimming took 0 bases from V and 9 from J, leaving 4 bases between them. As DNA, the CDR3 is TGTGCCAGCAGCGTAGCCGGTGAGCAGTTCTTC. Translated: CASSVAGEQFF.

Comment on this clone: Other DNA sequences in the same sample also yield this CDR3. The V call is TRBV5-1, the J call TRBJ1-2, with a weak D call TRBD1 (5 bases). V lost 2 bases and J 8 bases, leaving 25 bases between the germline ends. This CDR3 is built from 17 residues. Germline assignment: CDR1 SGHRS and CDR2 YFSETQ. CDR3 sequence (DNA): TGCGCCAGCAGCTTAGTGGCAGCCGAAGGGGAGGTGAGGGGCTACACCTTC. Its protein is CASSLVAAEGEVRGYTF.

This chain uses TRBV28 with TRBJ1-5, with 8 bases fitting TRBD1. Germline CDR1 MDHEN, CDR2 SYDVKM. The length of the CDR3 is 15 residues. V was pared by 6 bases and J by 2 bases, with 6 bases of the junction left unmatched. As DNA, the CDR3 is TGTGCCAGCAGACGGACAGGGTGGGGCAATCAGCCCCAGCATTTT. Its protein is CASRRTGWGNQPQHF.

This clone was counted only a few times. The chain has TRBV6-6 and TRBJ2-5; 9 nucleotides align to TRBD1. With V trimmed by 6 bases and J by 4 bases, 3 bases remained unmatched. The CDR3 runs to 13 residues. Germline CDR1 MNHNY, CDR2 SVGAGI (reference sequence). CDR3 sequence: CASRTGGLETQYF. The CDR3 DNA reads TGTGCCAGCAGAACAGGGGGCCTAGAGACCCAGTACTTC.

Only a few counts were recorded for this clone. One end of the junction fails to match germline, which may point to a read error. The chain uses TRBV20-1 and TRBJ1-1; the D is unclear. This CDR3 has 10 residues. CDR1 and CDR2 (germline): DFQATT, SNEGSKA (reference sequence). The CDR3: CSARDLEVSF. CDR3 DNA: TGCAGTGCTAGAGATTTGGAGGTCTCGTTT.

Judged by abundance, this clone is medium-sized. The chain recombines TRBV6-5 with TRBJ1-1; D remains unclear. Trimming took 6 bases from V and 0 from J, leaving 8 bases between them. CDR1 is MNHEY, CDR2 SVGAGI, per germline. This CDR3 has 13 amino acids. The CDR3 here is CASRETVNTEAFF. In DNA, the CDR3 is TGTGCCAGCAGGGAGACGGTGAACACTGAAGCTTTCTTT.

This clone has only a few counts. The chain employs TRBV6-4 and TRBJ1-1, with D possibly TRBD1 on 5 matching bases. This CDR3 region has 14 residues. The germline V and J ends were trimmed by 2 bases and 5 bases, with 12 bases remaining between them. Germline V gene lookup returns CDR1 MRHNA and CDR2 SNTAGT. The CDR3 reads CASSDLIRGTEAFF. CDR3 nucleotides: TGTGCCAGCAGTGACCTCATCCGGGGGACTGAAGCTTTCTTT.

This chain uses TRBV18 with TRBJ1-4, with TRBD1 matching 7 bases. This CDR3 contains 15 residues. V lost 6 bases and J lost 6; bases outside the gene matches: 10. Germline V gives CDR1 KGHSH, CDR2 LQKENI. Written as DNA, the CDR3 is TGTGCCAGCTCTCCCCAACCGGGACAGCATGAAAAACTGTTTTTT. It encodes CASSPQPGQHEKLFF.

V and J are TRBV6-6 and TRBJ2-2, with 11 positions matching TRBD1. The CDR3 is 16 amino acids. CDR1 is MNHNY, CDR2 SVGAGI, per germline (reference sequence). Trimming took 2 bases from V and 9 from J; bases not matched to a gene: 8. The CDR3 coding sequence is TGTGCCAGCAGTTACACACCGGGACAGGGGGGCCGGGAGCTGTTTTTT. Protein: CASSYTPGQGGRELFF.

This clone has just one count. The chain joins TRBV2 to TRBJ2-1; 7 bases are a match to TRBD1. CDR1 and CDR2 from the germline V gene are SNHLY and FYNNEI. This CDR3 contains 15 residues. V shed 3 bases, J shed 2 bases, and the junction held 4 bases outside the gene matches. The CDR3 coding sequence is TGTGCCAGCAGTGAGGGACAGATAACCTACAATGAGCAGTTCTTC. Translation gives CASSEGQITYNEQFF.

This clone was found a few times. The chain carries TRBV6-4 and TRBJ1-2; D is ambiguous. CDR1 is MRHNA and CDR2 is SNTAGT in the germline V gene. The V and J ends lost 4 bases and 8 bases respectively, with 2 bases between them. The CDR3 is made up of 9 amino acids. DNA for the CDR3: TGTGCCAGCAGTGCAGGCTACACCTTC. Amino acid sequence: CASSAGYTF.

V is TRBV18 and J is TRBJ2-1; D not certain. From germline, CDR1 is KGHSH and CDR2 LQKENI. V was trimmed by 3 bases and J by 7 bases, leaving 10 bases between them. The CDR3 is 13 residues long. The CDR3 DNA reads as TGTGCCAGCTCACCGGGCCAGAAAAATGAGCAGTTCTTC. It codes for CASSPGQKNEQFF. Looking up the rest from reference TRBV18 and TRBJ2-1 gives the full variable domain: NAGVMQNPRHLVRRRGQEARLRCSPMKGHSHVYWYRQLPEEGLKFMVYLQKENIIDESGMPKERFSAEFPKEGPSILRIQQVVRGDSAAYFCASSPGQKNEQFFGPGTRLTVL.

This clone has a single count. The V call is TRBV4-1, the J call TRBJ2-1; the D gene is possibly TRBD2 (5 bases). Germline V gene data show CDR1 as MGHRA and CDR2 as YSYEKL. The V end was cut by 1 base, the J end by 4 bases, with 17 bases between. The CDR3 contains 17 residues. In nucleotides, the CDR3 is TGCGCCAGCAGCCAAGCGGCCTTCGAGGAGGTGTACAATGAGCAGTTCTTC. Amino acid sequence: CASSQAAFEEVYNEQFF.

This clone came up a few times. This chain links TRBV5-1 with TRBJ2-7; 8 nucleotides match TRBD2. Germline V gene data show CDR1 as SGHRS and CDR2 as YFSETQ. Trimming at V came to 3 bases and at J to 0 bases, leaving 5 bases not matched to a gene. The CDR3 is 15 amino acids. The CDR3 DNA reads TGCGCCAGCAGCTCTGACGGGAGGGGCTCCTACGAGCAGTACTTC. This encodes CASSSDGRGSYEQYF. The full variable domain, completed using reference TRBV5-1 and TRBJ2-7, is KAGVTQTPRYLIKTRGQQVTLSCSPISGHRSVSWYQQTPGQGLQFLFEYFSETQRNKGNFPGRFSGRQFSNSRSEMNVSTLELGDSALYLCASSSDGRGSYEQYFGPGTRLTVT.

V usage is TRBV7-8 and J usage is TRBJ2-1; D possibly corresponds to TRBD2 (5 bases). This CDR3 region has 14 residues. V shed 5 bases and J shed 9 bases, with 17 bases lying between them. Germline V gene sequence: CDR1 SGHVS, CDR2 FQNEAQ. Written as DNA, the CDR3 is TGTGCCAGCAGCAAAAACTCGGGGTTAGGTGAGCAGTTCTTC. Its translation: CASSKNSGLGEQFF.

This clone was seen only a few times. This chain links TRBV19 with TRBJ1-1; TRBD1 matches at 11 bases. Germline loops: CDR1 LNHDA, CDR2 SQIVND (reference sequence). This CDR3 is built from 17 residues. Trimming removed 5 bases from V and 5 bases from J; junction bases left unmatched: 13. The CDR3 reads CASSVGQGAIRGTEAFF. DNA for the CDR3: TGTGCCAGTAGTGTCGGACAGGGGGCCATACGGGGGACTGAAGCTTTCTTT.

This clone was seen a few times. V and J are TRBV5-1 and TRBJ1-1, with 7 bases lining up with TRBD1. The CDR3 is 14 amino acids. The germline CDR1 and CDR2 sequences are SGHRS and YFSETQ. The V gene end was trimmed by 3 bases and the J gene end by 5 bases; junction bases not matched to a gene: 7. CDR3 in amino acids: CASSWGTEGTEAFF. Here the CDR3 DNA reads TGCGCCAGCAGCTGGGGGACAGAAGGGACTGAAGCTTTCTTT.

The chain joins TRBV28 to TRBJ2-7, with a weak D call TRBD2 (7 bases). Germline assignment: CDR1 MDHEN and CDR2 SYDVKM. The CDR3 has 15 amino acids. Between the trimmed V and J ends, which lost 6 bases and 3 bases, there was a span of 18 bases. In nucleotides, the CDR3 is TGTGCCAGCAGGCCAAGGGGGGGAGGAAACTACGAGCAGTACTTC. It translates to CASRPRGGGNYEQYF.

The sample holds a few counts of this clone. The V gene is TRBV5-4, the J gene TRBJ2-1; 7 bases are a match to TRBD2. The CDR3 is made up of 16 amino acids. Germline V CDR1 and CDR2: SGHNT, YYREEE (reference sequence). With V trimmed by 0 bases and J by 4 bases, 7 bases remained unmatched. CDR3 nucleotide sequence: TGTGCCAGCAGCTTGGGAAGGCTAGCGGATTACAATGAGCAGTTCTTC. Amino acid sequence: CASSLGRLADYNEQFF. The complete variable domain, with remaining parts taken from reference TRBV5-4 and TRBJ2-1, reads ETGVTQSPTHLIKTRGQQVTLRCSSQSGHNTVSWYQQALGQGPQFIFQYYREEENGRGNFPPRFSGLQFPNYSSELNVNALELDDSALYLCASSLGRLADYNEQFFGPGTRLTVL.

The chain joins TRBV5-1 to TRBJ2-1; 9 bases match TRBD2. V lost 4 bases, J lost 7 bases, and 12 bases stayed unmatched. Germline lookup yields CDR1 SGHRS and CDR2 YFSETQ. The CDR3 sequence is 16 residues long. The CDR3 DNA sequence: TGCGCCAGCAGCCTGGTCGGCTCTAGCGGGAATAATGAGCAGTTCTTC. Its protein product is CASSLVGSSGNNEQFF.

The rearrangement joins TRBV9 to TRBJ2-7; TRBD2 matches at 8 bases. The CDR3 contains 15 residues. The V gene's germline CDR1 is SGDLS and CDR2 YYNGEE. The V gene end was trimmed by 2 bases and the J gene end by 5 bases; junction bases not matched to a gene: 9. As DNA, the CDR3 is TGTGCCAGCAGCGTCGCCGGGACTAGGGGAAACGAGCAGTACTTC. This codes for CASSVAGTRGNEQYF. Variable domain in full (rest from reference TRBV9 and TRBJ2-7): DSGVTQTPKHLITATGQRVTLRCSPRSGDLSVYWYQQSLDQGLQFLIQYYNGEERAKGNILERFSAQQFPDLHSELNLSSLELGDSALYFCASSVAGTRGNEQYFGPGTRLTVT.

The chain has TRBV11-2 and TRBJ1-6, with 7 bases identical to TRBD1. The CDR3 loop spans 17 amino acids. CDR1 is SGHAT and CDR2 is FQNNGV in the germline V gene. The V and J ends lost 2 bases and 5 bases, in that order; junction bases with no gene match: 9. The chain's CDR3 is CASSLITGTANNSPLHF. The CDR3 nucleotides are TGTGCCAGCAGCTTAATAACAGGGACAGCCAATAATTCACCCCTCCACTTT.

The chain is built from TRBV28 and TRBJ1-1; D unclear. Germline V gene sequence: CDR1 MDHEN, CDR2 SYDVKM. There are 12 residues in the CDR3. Trimming shortened V by 1 base and J by 6 bases, and 6 bases separated the two germline ends. CDR3 sequence reads: CASSLFFSEAFF. The CDR3 DNA is TGTGCCAGCAGTTTATTCTTCTCTGAAGCTTTCTTT.

V and J are TRBV5-1 and TRBJ2-7; 8 bases match TRBD2. The CDR3 is 14 residues long. The V gene end was trimmed by 3 bases and the J gene end by 2 bases; junction bases not matched to a gene: 4. Germline assignment: CDR1 SGHRS and CDR2 YFSETQ. CDR3 amino acids: CASSSGGEAYEQYF. DNA for the CDR3: TGCGCCAGCAGCTCGGGGGGGGAGGCCTACGAGCAGTACTTC.